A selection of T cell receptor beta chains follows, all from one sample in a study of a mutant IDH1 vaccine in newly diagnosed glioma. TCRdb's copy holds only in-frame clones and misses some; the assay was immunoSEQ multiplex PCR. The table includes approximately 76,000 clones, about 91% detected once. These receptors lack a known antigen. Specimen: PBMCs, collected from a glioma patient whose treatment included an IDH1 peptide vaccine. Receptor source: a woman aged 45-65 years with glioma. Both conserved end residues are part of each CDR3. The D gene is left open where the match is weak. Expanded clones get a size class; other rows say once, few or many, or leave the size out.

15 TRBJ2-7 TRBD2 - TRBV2 TGTGCCAGCAGGTCCCCGGGACTAGATTCGTACGAGCAGTACTTC CASRSPGLDSYEQYF
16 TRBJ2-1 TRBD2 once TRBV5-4 TGTGCCAGCAGCAAAGGGGCGGGAGGGCCTTTAAATGAGCAGTTCTTC CASSKGAGGPLNEQFF
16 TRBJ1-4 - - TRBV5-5 TGTGCCAGCAGCTTGAGCGGGTCCCGCCCCTACGAAAAACTGTTTTTT CASSLSGSRPYEKLFF
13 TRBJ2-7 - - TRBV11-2 TGTGCCAGCAGCCCCTGGGACTCCTACGAGCAGTACTTC CASSPWDSYEQYF
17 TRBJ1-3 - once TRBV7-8 TGTGCCAGCAGCTTATATCGGGTTCTTACTTCTGGAAACACCATATATTTT CASSLYRVLTSGNTIYF
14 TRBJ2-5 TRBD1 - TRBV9 TGTGCCAGCAGCACCCGGACAGGTCAAGAGACCCAGTACTTC CASSTRTGQETQYF
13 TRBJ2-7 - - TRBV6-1 TGTGCCAGCAGTGAGGGGAAGACGTACGAGCAGTACTTC CASSEGKTYEQYF
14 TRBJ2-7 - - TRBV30 TGTGCCTGCCACCACCAAGAAAAACCTTACGAGCAGTACTTC CACHHQEKPYEQYF
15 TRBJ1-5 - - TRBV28 TGTGCCAGCACCTCAGGGCATAATAGCAATCAGCCCCAGCATTTT CASTSGHNSNQPQHF
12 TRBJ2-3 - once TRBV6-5 TGTGCCAGCAGCGGCAGGGGAAGTACGCAGTATTTT CASSGRGSTQYF
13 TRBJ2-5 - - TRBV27 TGTGCCAGCAGTTGGGCAGTACAAGAGACCCAGTACTTC CASSWAVQETQYF
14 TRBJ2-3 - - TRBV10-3 TGTGCCATCGACCCCACCGGGGGCTTGGATACGCAGTATTTT CAIDPTGGLDTQYF
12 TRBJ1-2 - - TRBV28 TGTGCCAGCGGACGTGAGGGCCGCGGCTACACCTTC CASGREGRGYTF
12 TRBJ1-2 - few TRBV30 TGTGCCTGGGGGGCCCTTAACTATGGCTACACCTTC CAWGALNYGYTF
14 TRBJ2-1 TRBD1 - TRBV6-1 TGTGCCAGCAGGGACAGGAGCTCCTACAATGAGCAGTTCTTC CASRDRSSYNEQFF
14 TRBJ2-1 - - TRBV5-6 TGTGCCAGCAGCTTCGGGGCCCCATACAATGAGCAGTTCTTC CASSFGAPYNEQFF
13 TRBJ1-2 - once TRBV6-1 TGTGCCAGCACCATAAGAGGCGACTATGGCTACACCTTC CASTIRGDYGYTF
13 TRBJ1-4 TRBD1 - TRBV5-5 TGTGCCAGCAGCCGACAGGGGTTTGAAAAACTGTTTTTT CASSRQGFEKLFF
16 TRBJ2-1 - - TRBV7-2 TGTGCCAGCAGCCCCCGAAACAGGCCCTCCTACAATGAGCAGTTCTTC CASSPRNRPSYNEQFF
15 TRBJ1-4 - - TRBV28 TGTGCCAGCAGCTCAGACAGGAACGGGGATGAAAAACTGTTTTTT CASSSDRNGDEKLFF
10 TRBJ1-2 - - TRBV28 TGTGCCAGCAGTAGACATGGCTACACCTTC CASSRHGYTF
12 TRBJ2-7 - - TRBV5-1 TGCGCCAGCAGCGCAAACAGGGTTGAGGAGTACTTC CASSANRVEEYF
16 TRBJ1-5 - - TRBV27 TGTGCCAGCAGAACTAGGGGGGGCGAGGGTAATCAGCCCCAGCATTTT CASRTRGGEGNQPQHF
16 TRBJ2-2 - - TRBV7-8 TGTGCCAGCCTCGAGACTAGAGATGTATGGACCGGGGAGCTGTTTTTT CASLETRDVWTGELFF
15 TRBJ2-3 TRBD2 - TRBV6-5 TGTGCCAGCAGCGACGGACTAGCGGGAGTGGATACGCAGTATTTT CASSDGLAGVDTQYF
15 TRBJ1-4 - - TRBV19 TGTGCCAGTAGCCATAACAGGGCCCACCGGGAAAAACTGTTTTTT CASSHNRAHREKLFF
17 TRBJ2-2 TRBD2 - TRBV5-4 TGTGCCAGCAGGACCGGGCCGGGAGGGCCCGGAACCGGGGAGCTGTTTTTT CASRTGPGGPGTGELFF
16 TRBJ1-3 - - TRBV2 TGTGCCAGCAGTGAAGCGCTGAGGGGTTCTGGAAACACCATATATTTT CASSEALRGSGNTIYF
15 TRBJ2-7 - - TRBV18 TGTGCCAGCTCAGCGGGACAGACGGAGCTTGGGGAGCAGTACTTC CASSAGQTELGEQYF
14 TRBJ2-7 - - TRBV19 TGTGCCAGCCGTTGGAACCCTGGGGCCTACGAGCAGTACTTC CASRWNPGAYEQYF
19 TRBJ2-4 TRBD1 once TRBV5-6 TGTGCCAGCAGCTTGATCCCGGGACAGGGAATAGTAGCCAAAAACATTCAGTACTTC CASSLIPGQGIVAKNIQYF
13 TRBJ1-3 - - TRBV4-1 TGCGCCAGCAGCCAAGTAGGGGACCGGACCATATATTTT CASSQVGDRTIYF
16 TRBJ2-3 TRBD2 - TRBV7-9 TGTGCCAGCAGCTCCTGGGGGAGGGCTAGCACAGATACGCAGTATTTT CASSSWGRASTDTQYF
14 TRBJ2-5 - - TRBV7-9 TGTGCCAGCAGCTTAGCGCGCGCGGGAGAGACCCAGTACTTC CASSLARAGETQYF
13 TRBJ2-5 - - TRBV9 TGTGCCAGCAGCGGGGGCGGACGGGAGACCCAGTACTTC CASSGGGRETQYF
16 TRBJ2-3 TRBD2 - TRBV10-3 TGTGCCATCAGTGGAACCGGGACTAGCGGGAAAGATACGCAGTATTTT CAISGTGTSGKDTQYF
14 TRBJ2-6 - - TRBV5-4 TGTGCCAGCAGCGATTCCTCTGGGGCCAACGTCCTGACTTTC CASSDSSGANVLTF
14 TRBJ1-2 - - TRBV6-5 TGTGCCAGCAGTCGCTCACAGGGAGGCTATGGCTACACCTTC CASSRSQGGYGYTF
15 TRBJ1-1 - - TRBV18 TGTGCCAGCTCACCGTGGGGGAGGGAAGGGACTGAAGCTTTCTTT CASSPWGREGTEAFF
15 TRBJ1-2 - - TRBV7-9 TGTGCCAGCAGCTTAGGGAATACAGTCGTAGGCGGCTACACCTTC CASSLGNTVVGGYTF
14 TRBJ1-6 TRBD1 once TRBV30 TGTGCCTGGAGTTCCGGGACAGGGAATTCACCCCTCCACTTT CAWSSGTGNSPLHF
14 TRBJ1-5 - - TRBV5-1 TGCGCCAGCAGCCCCTCGGGGGGGAGTCAGCCCCAGCATTTT CASSPSGGSQPQHF
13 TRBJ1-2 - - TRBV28 TGTGCCAGCAGTTCCCCCCCCAATGTCGGCTACACCTTC CASSSPPNVGYTF
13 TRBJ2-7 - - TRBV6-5 TGTGCCAGCAGGCCCGGGAGAGCCCACGAGCAGTACTTC CASRPGRAHEQYF
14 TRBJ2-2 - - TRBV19 TGTGCCAGTAGTATCGTCAGGGGGGACGGGGAGCTGTTTTTT CASSIVRGDGELFF
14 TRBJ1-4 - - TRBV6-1 TGTGCCAGCAGTGATAGGAGGGTACGGGAAAAACTGTTTTTT CASSDRRVREKLFF
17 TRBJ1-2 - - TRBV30 TGTGCCTGGAGTGTACTGGTGGACGTCGGGGCTAACTATGGCTACACCTTC CAWSVLVDVGANYGYTF
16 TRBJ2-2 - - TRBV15 TGTGCCACCAGCAGAGGGGCTAGCAGTAACACCGGGGAGCTGTTTTTT CATSRGASSNTGELFF
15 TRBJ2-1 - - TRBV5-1 TGCGCCAGCAGAGACGGACTGGCGGCCTTGGATGAGCAGTTCTTC CASRDGLAALDEQFF
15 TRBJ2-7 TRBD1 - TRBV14 TGTGCCAGCAGCCACACTCAAGGGACAGCATACGAGCAGTACTTC CASSHTQGTAYEQYF
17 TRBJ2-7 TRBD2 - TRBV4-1 TGCGCCAGCAGCCAAGGTCCTAGCGGTCCCCGGGACTACGAGCAGTACTTC CASSQGPSGPRDYEQYF
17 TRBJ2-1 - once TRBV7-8 TGTGCCAGCAGCCCGGGGCGAGCGGGTGGGGGGTACAATGAGCAGTTCTTC CASSPGRAGGGYNEQFF
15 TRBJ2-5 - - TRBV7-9 TGTGCCAGCAGCTTTCCTGGGTTAGGCGAAGAGACCCAGTACTTC CASSFPGLGEETQYF
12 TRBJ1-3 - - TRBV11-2 TGTGCCAGCAGCGCTACAGGAAACACCATATATTTT CASSATGNTIYF
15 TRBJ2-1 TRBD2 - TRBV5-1 TGCGCCAGCGGGATTGGGACTAGCGGGAGTGATGAGCAGTTCTTC CASGIGTSGSDEQFF